This TCR beta chain was identified in a study of blood T cells in healthy people across ages. On this clonotype itself: Antigen: not known.

It was with a sample-barcoded 5' primer and a J-beta primer mix that a second PCR of roughly 7 to 12 cycles was run. Individual samples furnished no less than 2.5 million CDR3-containing paired-end reads apiece. TCRdb redid the calling of the 5' RACE reads with MiXCR, one entry per CDR3 protein. The sample has under 2 million distinct CDR3 sequences; roughly 32% are singletons. Broader study findings: Older age went with lower TCR beta diversity per million T cells, in a roughly linear way.

V was trimmed by 7 bases and J by 1 base, leaving 7 bases between them. The CDR3 is 12 residues long. Looked up from germline, CDR1 is KGHSH and CDR2 is LQKENI. The chain couples TRBV18 to TRBJ1-2; D gene uncertain. The source is a woman aged 25 to 39 in good health. Sequencing used blood. The CDR3 loop reads CASFGLNYGYTF. In DNA, the CDR3 is TGTGCCAGCTTCGGCCTTAACTATGGCTACACCTTC.